Below, one T cell receptor beta chain is given with its context. Source study methods: Counts of nucleated cells, estimated from reference gene primer amplification, were obtained. Clones were read by immunoSEQ multiplex PCR, and TCRdb kept only the in-frame ones, dropping some. That table furnishes V, J and clone size, whereas the DNA furnished D and trimming. Seen here are about 100,000 clones, roughly nine tenths observed once, and the top ten hold less than 40%. This entry is derived from a study of blood T cell repertoires in COVID-19. Overall study context: Whether acute or convalescent, the COVID-19 samples came from the United States, Italy and Spain. T cells, B-cell-depleted T cells, or PBMCs provided the cDNA or gDNA that served as material.

V gave up 3 bases and J gave up 0 bases, with 11 bases separating them. Germline V gene sequence: CDR1 MDHEN, CDR2 SYDVKM. CDR3 length: 15 residues. The sequenced sample was peripheral blood. This rearrangement joins TRBV28 to TRBJ1-2; a possible D gene is TRBD1 (6 bases). The sequence was collected from a woman older than 75 with acute or convalescent COVID-19. The CDR3 loop reads CASSFAGEANYGYTF. The CDR3, as DNA: TGTGCCAGCAGTTTTGCAGGGGAAGCTAACTATGGCTACACCTTC.